A selection of T cell receptor beta chains follows, all from one sample in a study of cytomegalovirus exposure and HLA in healthy donors. Produced via immunoSEQ multiplex PCR; TCRdb's table is partial and in-frame only. The sample lists some 200,000 clones, approximately 84% occurring once. The sample comprised PBMCs. These receptors all stem from a woman aged 40 to 50 in good health and CMV-seronegative. Both conserved end residues are part of each CDR3.

v_call	j_call	cdr3_aa
TRBV29-1	TRBJ1-1	CSVSGDTEAFF
TRBV4-1	TRBJ1-2	CASSPRHTGGYGYTF
TRBV30	TRBJ1-3	CAWSKQGRVSGNTIYF
TRBV9	TRBJ2-7	CASSVSPAKNYEQYF
TRBV5-1	TRBJ2-3	CASSLGTSGASRDTQYF
TRBV30	TRBJ1-5	CAWNRGRGRNQPQHF
TRBV7-3	TRBJ2-3	CASSLADSADTQYF
TRBV7-9	TRBJ2-3	CASSTGLAGPTDTQYF
TRBV28	TRBJ2-2	CATDRGIFAGELFF
TRBV19	TRBJ2-2	CAIKDRSGTGELFF
TRBV6-1	TRBJ2-1	CASTPTGSYNEQFF
TRBV11-2	TRBJ1-1	CASSPGTGQNTEAFF
TRBV30	TRBJ2-2	CAWGGDTSGTGELFF
TRBV5-6	TRBJ1-1	CASRPTGAMNTEAFF
TRBV7-8	TRBJ2-5	CASSLATGQGEGETQYF
TRBV6-6	TRBJ2-1	CASSPVVEQFF
TRBV5-4	TRBJ1-1	CASSLVGSRGTEAFF